These 20 T cell receptor beta chains came from one sample sequenced in a study of OX40 agonist ivuxolimab in advanced cancers. Repertoires were generated with immunoSEQ multiplex PCR, while TCRdb's copy carries only in-frame clones and drops some. The table includes about 50,000 clones, approximately 79% detected once. The source was CD4+ or CD8+ T cells sorted from blood, collected in a trial of the OX40 agonist ivuxolimab. The receptor source for this set is an adult with an advanced solid tumor such as melanoma, head and neck, liver or kidney cancer.

The CDR3: CASSNLESGADTQYF. The CDR3 bases are TGCGCCAGCAGCAACCTCGAATCCGGCGCAGATACGCAGTATTTT. This rearrangement joins TRBV4-1 to TRBJ2-3; D uncertain. Germline loops: CDR1 MGHRA, CDR2 YSYEKL. The length of the CDR3 is 15 residues. Trimming left V 5 bases short and J 4 bases short, with 16 bases between.

CDR3 DNA sequence: TGTGCCAGCGTGTCCTACGAGCAGTACTTC. Amino acids: CASVSYEQYF. The chain is built from TRBV2 and TRBJ2-7; unclear D gene. This CDR3 contains 10 residues. Germline CDR1 and CDR2: SNHLY and FYNNEI. The V end was cut by 8 bases, the J end by 1 base, with 3 bases between.

The chain couples TRBV7-9 to TRBJ1-1, with D possibly matching TRBD1 (6 bases). CDR3 length: 13 residues. V was clipped by 2 bases and J by 10 bases, with 14 bases between them. Germline V lookup: CDR1 SEHNR, CDR2 FQNEAQ (reference sequence). This CDR3 is CASSLLWDKGAFF. CDR3 in DNA: TGTGCCAGCAGCTTATTGTGGGACAAGGGAGCTTTCTTT.

CDR3 sequence: CASSAAGVVTDTQYF. DNA for the CDR3: TGTGCCAGTAGTGCGGCGGGAGTGGTTACAGATACGCAGTATTTT. J is TRBJ2-3 and V is TRBV19; 7 positions agree with TRBD2. The V gene's germline CDR1 is LNHDA and CDR2 SQIVND (reference sequence). Unmatched junction bases numbered 8, after V lost 5 bases and J lost 3 bases. The CDR3 consists of 15 residues.

The chain couples TRBV28 to TRBJ1-2, with a weak D call TRBD1 (5 bases). Germline lookup yields CDR1 MDHEN and CDR2 SYDVKM. Trimming removed 7 bases from V and 4 bases from J, with 10 bases in between. The CDR3 is 12 amino acids. CDR3 in DNA: TGTGCCAGCAATCTCCAGGGCTATGGCTACACCTTC. Protein: CASNLQGYGYTF.

The chain uses TRBV6-5 and TRBJ1-1, with unresolved D. The V and J ends lost 0 bases and 6 bases respectively, with 17 bases between them. CDR3 length equals 16 residues. Germline CDR1 MNHEY, CDR2 SVGAGI. CDR3 residues: CASSYSRVGRRPEAFF. The CDR3 DNA sequence: TGTGCCAGCAGTTACTCGAGGGTGGGCAGGCGACCTGAAGCTTTCTTT.

This clone has only one observation. The rearrangement uses TRBV6-6 and TRBJ1-2; 7 bases agree with TRBD1. V shed 6 bases, J shed 2 bases, and the junction held 3 bases outside the gene matches. Germline CDR1 and CDR2: MNHNY and SVGAGI (reference sequence). The CDR3 has 13 residues. CDR3 in DNA: TGTGCCAGCAGACGGGACAGAAACTATGGCTACACCTTC. Its protein is CASRRDRNYGYTF.

The V call is TRBV6-1, the J call TRBJ1-5, with D perhaps matching TRBD1 (5 bases). This CDR3 is 15 amino acids long. Between the trimmed V and J ends, which lost 1 base and 7 bases, there was a span of 14 bases. Germline CDR1 MNHNS, CDR2 SASEGT. CDR3 in amino acids: CASSEVLGGEQPQHF. CDR3 coding DNA: TGTGCCAGCAGTGAAGTCTTGGGAGGGGAGCAGCCCCAGCATTTT.

There are a few counts of this clone. This chain uses TRBV18 with TRBJ1-2; no clear D gene. The germline V gene encodes CDR1 KGHSH and CDR2 LQKENI. V was shortened by 3 bases and J by 3 bases, with 11 bases between the two germline ends. The CDR3 contains 14 residues. The CDR3 bases are TGTGCCAGCTCACCGCTCGACAACGACTATGGCTACACCTTC. This gives the protein CASSPLDNDYGYTF.

This chain links TRBV14 with TRBJ2-7, with 8 bases that match TRBD2. V was pared by 1 base and J by 7 bases, with 9 bases of the junction left unmatched. The CDR3 is 15 amino acids. The germline V gene encodes CDR1 SGHDN and CDR2 FVKESK. The CDR3 sequence: CASSQGRGGAREQYF. CDR3 nucleotides: TGTGCCAGCAGCCAAGGCCGGGGGGGGGCGAGAGAGCAGTACTTC.

V and J are TRBV5-1 and TRBJ2-2; D remains ambiguous. The germline V gene has CDR1 SGHRS and CDR2 YFSETQ. V lost 0 bases to trimming and J lost 9 bases, with 9 bases between them. The CDR3 sequence is 13 residues long. In nucleotides, the CDR3 is TGCGCCAGCAGCTTGGGCGTGGCGAGGGAGCTGTTTTTT. It codes for CASSLGVARELFF.

The V call is TRBV30, the J call TRBJ1-2, with D possibly being TRBD1 (6 bases). The CDR3 has 14 amino acids. The V gene's germline CDR1 is GTSNPN and CDR2 SVGIG (reference sequence). Trimming cost V 3 bases and J 8 bases, with 19 bases left between them. In nucleotides, the CDR3 is TGTGCCTGGAGGCTCACCGGGGGGGCGCGGGGCTACACCTTC. Its translation: CAWRLTGGARGYTF.

The chain's CDR3 is CASSFIGARREQYF. The CDR3 DNA follows: TGTGCCAGCAGTTTTATTGGGGCCCGTCGGGAGCAGTACTTC. The genes are TRBV28 and TRBJ2-7, with D perhaps matching TRBD1 (5 bases). The CDR3 consists of 14 residues. With 3 bases removed from V and 7 bases from J, the gap between germline ends came to 16 bases. CDR1 is MDHEN and CDR2 is SYDVKM in the germline V gene.

The V gene is TRBV19, the J gene TRBJ1-3; TRBD1 agrees at 7 bases. In germline, CDR1 is LNHDA, CDR2 SQIVND (reference sequence). The CDR3 contains 18 residues. With V trimmed by 6 bases and J by 0 bases, 14 bases remained unmatched. DNA of the CDR3: TGTGCCAGTAGCCCAGATGGTCTGGGACAGCGCTCTGGAAACACCATATATTTT. This translates into CASSPDGLGQRSGNTIYF.

This clone has more than one count but fewer than ten. This rearrangement joins TRBV7-6 to TRBJ2-3; D perhaps matches TRBD1 (5 bases). This CDR3 region has 13 residues. Germline V gene lookup returns CDR1 SGHVS and CDR2 FNYEAQ. The V end lost 1 base, the J end lost 4 bases, and 6 bases lay between the germline ends. The CDR3 sequence is CASSLGGADTQYF. The CDR3 coding sequence is TGTGCCAGCAGCTTAGGGGGCGCAGATACGCAGTATTTT.

The rearrangement uses TRBV27 and TRBJ1-2; 9 bases align to TRBD1. V trimming: 5 bases; J trimming: 7 bases; junction bases outside the gene matches: 11. The germline V gene encodes CDR1 MNHEY and CDR2 SMNVEV (reference sequence). This CDR3 is built from 15 residues. Written as DNA, the CDR3 is TGTGCCAGCAGTCCTCCGGGACAGGGATTATTTGGCTACACCTTC. It translates to CASSPPGQGLFGYTF.

The chain carries TRBV29-1 and TRBJ1-5, with TRBD1 as a possible D gene (5 bases). The V gene's germline CDR1 is SQVTM and CDR2 ANQGSEA. The CDR3 extends over 13 amino acids. V was shortened by 4 bases and J by 6 bases, with 13 bases between the two germline ends. CDR3 in DNA: TGCAGCGTTGGGGGGGTAAACGGTCAGCCCCAGCATTTT. Protein product: CSVGGVNGQPQHF. Supplemented by reference TRBV29-1 and TRBJ1-5, the full variable domain reads SAVISQKPSRDICQRGTSLTIQCQVDSQVTMMFWYRQQPGQSLTLIATANQGSEATYESGFVIDKFPISRPNLTFSTLTVSNMSPEDSSIYLCSVGGVNGQPQHFGDGTRLSIL.

V usage is TRBV15 and J usage is TRBJ1-2; the D gene is possibly TRBD1 (6 bases). The length of the CDR3 is 13 residues. Germline V gene sequence: CDR1 LNHNV, CDR2 YYDKDF (reference sequence). Trimming stripped 0 bases from V and 7 bases from J, with 9 bases between. Here the CDR3 reads CATSRERGSGYTF. The CDR3 DNA reads TGTGCCACCAGCAGAGAGAGGGGGTCTGGCTACACCTTC.

This clone was observed a single time. The CDR3 protein is CASSEALGPGNTIYF. In DNA, the CDR3 is TGTGCCAGCAGTGAAGCGCTAGGGCCCGGAAACACCATATATTTT. The V and J genes are TRBV6-1 and TRBJ1-3; the D is unclear. V shed 0 bases and J shed 4 bases, with 10 bases lying between them. CDR1 is MNHNS, CDR2 SASEGT, per germline. CDR3 size: 15 residues.

The table lists this clone with a count of one. The chain has TRBV9 and TRBJ2-1; TRBD2 aligns across 11 bases. Germline V CDR1 and CDR2: SGDLS, YYNGEE. This CDR3 is 15 amino acids long. The V and J ends lost 3 bases and 3 bases, in that order; junction bases with no gene match: 2. CDR3 residues: CASSAGTSGYNEQFF. CDR3 DNA: TGTGCCAGCAGCGCCGGGACTAGCGGCTACAATGAGCAGTTCTTC.